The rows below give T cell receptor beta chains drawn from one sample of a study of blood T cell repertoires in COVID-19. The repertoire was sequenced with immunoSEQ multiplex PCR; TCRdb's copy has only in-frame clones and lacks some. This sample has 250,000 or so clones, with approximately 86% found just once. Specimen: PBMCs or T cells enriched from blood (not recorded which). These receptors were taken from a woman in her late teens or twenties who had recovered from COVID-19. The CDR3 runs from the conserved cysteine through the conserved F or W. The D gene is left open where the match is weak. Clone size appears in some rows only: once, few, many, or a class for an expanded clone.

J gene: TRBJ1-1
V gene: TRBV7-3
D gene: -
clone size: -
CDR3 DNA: TGTGCCAGCAGTCATAGCGAGGGCACTGAAGCTTTCTTT
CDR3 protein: CASSHSEGTEAFF

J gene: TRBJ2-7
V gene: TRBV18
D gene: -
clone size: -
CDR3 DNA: TGTGCCAGCTCACCACTCAGACAGGCCTACGAGCAGTACTTC
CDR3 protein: CASSPLRQAYEQYF

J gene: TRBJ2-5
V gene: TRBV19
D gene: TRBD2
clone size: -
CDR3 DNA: TGTGCCAGTAGTCCGGGTACTAGCGGGGTCGGGGAGACCCAGTACTTC
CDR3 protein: CASSPGTSGVGETQYF

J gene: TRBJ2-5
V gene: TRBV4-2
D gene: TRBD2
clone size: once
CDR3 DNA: TGTGCCAGCAGCCTGGACCAACCTAGCGGGGCTGGGACCCAGTACTTC
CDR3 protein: CASSLDQPSGAGTQYF

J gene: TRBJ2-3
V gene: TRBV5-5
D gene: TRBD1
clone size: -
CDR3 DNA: TGTGCCAGCAGCATCGCAGGGGGCGAAGATACGCAGTATTTT
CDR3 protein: CASSIAGGEDTQYF

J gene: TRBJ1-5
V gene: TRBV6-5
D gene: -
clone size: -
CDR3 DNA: TGTGCCAGCTGGGGGGGGGACGGAGCGAGTCAGCCCCAGCATTTT
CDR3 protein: CASWGGDGASQPQHF

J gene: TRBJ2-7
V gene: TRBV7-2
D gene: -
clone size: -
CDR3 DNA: TGTGCCAGCAGCTTAGGTCCCCCTTTTTCCTACGAGCAGTACTTC
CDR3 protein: CASSLGPPFSYEQYF

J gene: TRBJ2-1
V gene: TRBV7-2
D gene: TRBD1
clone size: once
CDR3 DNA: TGTGCCAGCAAACAGGGGGGATACAATGAGCAGTTCTTC
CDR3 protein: CASKQGGYNEQFF

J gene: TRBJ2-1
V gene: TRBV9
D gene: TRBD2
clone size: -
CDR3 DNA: TGTGCCAGCAGCGTAGGAGGAAGGTCTAGCGGGGGACATGCGGATGAGCAGTTCTTC
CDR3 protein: CASSVGGRSSGGHADEQFF

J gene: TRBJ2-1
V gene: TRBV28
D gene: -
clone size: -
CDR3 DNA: TGTGCCAGCAGTCCCCCGAGTGAGGATGAGCAGTTCTTC
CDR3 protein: CASSPPSEDEQFF

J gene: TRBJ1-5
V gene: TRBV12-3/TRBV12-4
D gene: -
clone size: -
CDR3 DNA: TGTGCCAGCAGTTTTCGGGATTTCGAGCCCCAGCATTTT
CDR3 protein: CASSFRDFEPQHF

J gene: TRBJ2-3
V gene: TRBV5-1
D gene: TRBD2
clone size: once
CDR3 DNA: TGCGCCAGCAGCTTAGAGCGGGGGGCCACAGATACGCAGTATTTT
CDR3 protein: CASSLERGATDTQYF

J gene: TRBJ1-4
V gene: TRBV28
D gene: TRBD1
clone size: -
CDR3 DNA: TGTGCCAGCAGTTTATATTACGGGACAGGGGATGGGAAACTGTTTTTT
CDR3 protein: CASSLYYGTGDGKLFF

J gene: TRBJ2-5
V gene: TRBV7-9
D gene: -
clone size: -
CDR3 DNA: TGTGCCAGCAGCACCACCGAGGGGGTGTTGGAGACCCAGTACTTC
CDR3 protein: CASSTTEGVLETQYF

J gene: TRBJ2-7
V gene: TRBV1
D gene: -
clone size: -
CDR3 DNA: TGCACCAGCAGCCCACTAGGGCGGGAGGTCTACGAGCAGTACTTC
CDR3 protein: CTSSPLGREVYEQYF

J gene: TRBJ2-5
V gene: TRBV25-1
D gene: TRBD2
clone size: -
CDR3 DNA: TGTGCCAGCGCCCTGGGGGGAGGGGAGACCCAGTACTTC
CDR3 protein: CASALGGGETQYF

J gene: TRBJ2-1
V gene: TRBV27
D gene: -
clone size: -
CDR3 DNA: TGTGCCAGCATGGGAGGATTTCAGCAGTTCTTC
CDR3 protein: CASMGGFQQFF

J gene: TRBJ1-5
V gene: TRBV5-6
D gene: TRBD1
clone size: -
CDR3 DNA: TGTGCCAGCAGCTTGTTTGGCGGGGGACAGGGTTCTCAGCCCCAGCATTTT
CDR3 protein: CASSLFGGGQGSQPQHF

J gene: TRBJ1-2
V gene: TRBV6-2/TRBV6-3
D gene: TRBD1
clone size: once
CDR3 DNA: TGTGCCAGCAGCCCCGACAAGGGACAGGGCTATAACTATGGCTACACCTTC
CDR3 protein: CASSPDKGQGYNYGYTF

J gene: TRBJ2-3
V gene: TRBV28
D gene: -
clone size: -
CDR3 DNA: TGTGCCAGCAGTTTTTCCTATTACACAGATACGCAGTATTTT
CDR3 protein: CASSFSYYTDTQYF

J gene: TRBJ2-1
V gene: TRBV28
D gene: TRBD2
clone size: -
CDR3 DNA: TGTGCCAGCAGTCCCCGCGTCGTAGCGGGAGGGCTAAATGAGCAGTTCTTC
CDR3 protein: CASSPRVVAGGLNEQFF

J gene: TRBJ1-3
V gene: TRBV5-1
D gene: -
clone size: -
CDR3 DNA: TGCGCCAGCAGCTTTGGTGCCGGGACAACCAATACGGGAAACACCATATATTTT
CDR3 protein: CASSFGAGTTNTGNTIYF